The 16 T cell receptor beta chains below come from one sample, sequenced in a study of CD8 T cells in Susac syndrome. With random hexamers, roughly 0.5 to 1 ug RNA was reverse transcribed. One entry per CDR3 protein, called by TCRdb with MiXCR from the immunoSEQ multiplex PCR reads. The sample lists more than 100,000 distinct CDR3 sequences, nearly 95% occurring once. The sequenced sample was CD4+ T cells from PBMCs. All receptors derive from a human donor in good health.

V usage is TRBV12-3 or TRBV12-4 and J usage is TRBJ2-1, with D possibly being TRBD2 (6 bases). The CDR3 spans 17 residues. The V end was cut by 4 bases, the J end by 2 bases, with 18 bases between. CDR3 loop: CASSSPGSSGPYNEQFF. The DNA of the CDR3 is TGTGCCAGCAGTTCCCCTGGGAGTAGCGGACCCTACAATGAGCAGTTCTTC.

The chain uses TRBV29-1 and TRBJ2-1; weak D call: TRBD1 (7 bases). The V gene lost 1 base and the J gene lost 13 bases, with 17 bases spanning the gap. Germline loops: CDR1 SQVTM, CDR2 ANQGSEA. CDR3 size: 13 residues. CDR3 sequence: CSVEGAGGSGQFF. The CDR3 DNA reads as TGCAGCGTTGAAGGGGCAGGGGGTAGCGGACAGTTCTTC.

This chain uses TRBV6-1 with TRBJ2-7; D might be TRBD1 (7 bases). This CDR3 is built from 13 residues. The V end lost 10 bases, the J end lost 2 bases, and 15 bases lay between the germline ends. Germline loops: CDR1 MNHNS, CDR2 SASEGT. CDR3: CATGGLYPYEQYF. CDR3 DNA: TGTGCCACAGGGGGGCTATACCCCTACGAGCAGTACTTC.

The V call is TRBV29-1, the J call TRBJ1-5; TRBD1 might be the D (5 bases). The CDR3 is 13 amino acids. Trimming left V 5 bases short and J 8 bases short, with 16 bases between. CDR1 and CDR2 from the germline V gene are SQVTM and ANQGSEA. The CDR3 DNA sequence: TGCAGCGTTCTTTGGGGCGAAGGGAAGCCCCAGCATTTT. Its protein is CSVLWGEGKPQHF.

V usage is TRBV5-6 and J usage is TRBJ1-1, with 7 bases aligning to TRBD1. Per the germline V gene, CDR1 is SGHDT and CDR2 is YYEEEE. Trimming at V came to 5 bases and at J to 4 bases, leaving 8 bases not matched to a gene. The CDR3 sequence is 14 residues long. CDR3 amino acids: CASRPDRLGTEAFF. The DNA of the CDR3 is TGTGCCAGCAGACCGGACAGGTTGGGCACTGAAGCTTTCTTT.

Written as DNA, the CDR3 is TGTGCCAGCAGCCGGACTAGCGGGAACAATGAGCAGTTCTTC. Residues: CASSRTSGNNEQFF. The chain joins TRBV3-1 to TRBJ2-1, with 12 bases matching TRBD2. Germline V gene sequence: CDR1 LGHDT, CDR2 YNNKEL (reference sequence). With V trimmed by 4 bases and J by 5 bases, 0 bases remained unmatched. The CDR3 is 14 amino acids.

The rearrangement uses TRBV5-1 and TRBJ2-5; perhaps TRBD1 as D (5 bases). Between the trimmed V and J ends, which lost 4 bases and 5 bases, there was a span of 15 bases. Germline V lookup: CDR1 SGHRS, CDR2 YFSETQ. The CDR3 consists of 14 residues. The CDR3: CASSHRPGSETQYF. Here the CDR3 DNA reads TGCGCCAGCAGCCACAGGCCAGGCTCGGAGACCCAGTACTTC.

The CDR3 coding sequence is TGTGCCAGCAGTTTTAGAAATGTGAATGAGCAGTTCTTC. Its protein product is CASSFRNVNEQFF. This chain uses TRBV28 with TRBJ2-1; D is unresolved. CDR3 length equals 13 residues. V lost 3 bases to trimming and J lost 7 bases, with 10 bases between them. Germline assignment: CDR1 MDHEN and CDR2 SYDVKM.

The J gene is TRBJ1-2, the V gene TRBV24-1; D is ambiguous. CDR1 is KGHDR, CDR2 SFDVKD, per germline. CDR3 size: 14 residues. V lost 1 base, J lost 3 bases, and 8 bases lay in between. The CDR3 sequence: CATSDFRLDYGYTF. In DNA form, the CDR3 reads TGTGCCACCAGTGATTTCCGCCTCGACTATGGCTACACCTTC.

CDR3 nucleotides: TGTGCCAGCAGCTCCACGGGACAGGGGACCGCTGATGAGCAGTACTTC. It is translated as CASSSTGQGTADEQYF. J is TRBJ2-7 and V is TRBV7-2; TRBD1 agrees at 10 bases. The germline gives CDR1 SGHTA, CDR2 FQGNSA. Trimming cost V 4 bases and J 7 bases; bases outside gene matches: 13. This CDR3 is built from 16 residues.

The chain recombines TRBV30 with TRBJ1-2; perhaps TRBD1 as D (6 bases). CDR1 is GTSNPN, CDR2 SVGIG, per germline (reference sequence). The CDR3 covers 14 residues. V lost 3 bases to trimming and J lost 4 bases, with 15 bases between them. This CDR3 reads CAWSDPRGPYGYTF. CDR3 in DNA: TGTGCCTGGAGCGACCCGCGGGGGCCCTATGGCTACACCTTC.

The chain links TRBV5-1 to TRBJ2-1; D is uncertain. The CDR3 is 12 residues long. V shed 0 bases and J shed 8 bases, with 6 bases lying between them. Germline assignment: CDR1 SGHRS and CDR2 YFSETQ. In DNA, the CDR3 is TGCGCCAGCAGCTTGGATTTCTATGAGCAGTTCTTC. Amino acids: CASSLDFYEQFF.

The chain has TRBV5-4 and TRBJ1-2; no reliable D call. Germline lookup yields CDR1 SGHNT and CDR2 YYREEE (reference sequence). This CDR3 comprises 14 residues. Deletions cut 3 bases from V and 4 bases from J, with 13 bases between. In DNA, the CDR3 is TGTGCCAGCAGCTCTGACGGGAACCTCTATGGCTACACCTTC. Its protein is CASSSDGNLYGYTF.

V usage is TRBV19 and J usage is TRBJ2-5; 8 bases are a match to TRBD1. The CDR3 extends over 14 amino acids. V shed 4 bases, J shed 3 bases, and the junction held 4 bases outside the gene matches. The germline gives CDR1 LNHDA, CDR2 SQIVND (reference sequence). Written as DNA, the CDR3 is TGTGCCAGTAGTAACACAGGGGGAGAAGAGACCCAGTACTTC. Translation: CASSNTGGEETQYF.

V and J are TRBV12-3 or TRBV12-4 and TRBJ2-5; the D is unclear. The V end was cut by 6 bases, the J end by 4 bases, with 12 bases between. This CDR3 is 13 amino acids long. The CDR3 is CASRRIPLETQYF. CDR3 coding DNA: TGTGCCAGCAGGCGAATTCCCCTAGAGACCCAGTACTTC.

V usage is TRBV7-2 and J usage is TRBJ2-1, with 7 bases aligning to TRBD2. The J segment lost 9 bases and the V segment lost 2 bases, leaving 7 bases of the junction unmatched. This CDR3 spans 14 amino acids. The germline CDR1 and CDR2 sequences are SGHTA and FQGNSA. The CDR3 spells CASSLRLANAEQFF. DNA for the CDR3: TGTGCCAGCAGCTTAAGACTAGCTAACGCTGAGCAGTTCTTC.